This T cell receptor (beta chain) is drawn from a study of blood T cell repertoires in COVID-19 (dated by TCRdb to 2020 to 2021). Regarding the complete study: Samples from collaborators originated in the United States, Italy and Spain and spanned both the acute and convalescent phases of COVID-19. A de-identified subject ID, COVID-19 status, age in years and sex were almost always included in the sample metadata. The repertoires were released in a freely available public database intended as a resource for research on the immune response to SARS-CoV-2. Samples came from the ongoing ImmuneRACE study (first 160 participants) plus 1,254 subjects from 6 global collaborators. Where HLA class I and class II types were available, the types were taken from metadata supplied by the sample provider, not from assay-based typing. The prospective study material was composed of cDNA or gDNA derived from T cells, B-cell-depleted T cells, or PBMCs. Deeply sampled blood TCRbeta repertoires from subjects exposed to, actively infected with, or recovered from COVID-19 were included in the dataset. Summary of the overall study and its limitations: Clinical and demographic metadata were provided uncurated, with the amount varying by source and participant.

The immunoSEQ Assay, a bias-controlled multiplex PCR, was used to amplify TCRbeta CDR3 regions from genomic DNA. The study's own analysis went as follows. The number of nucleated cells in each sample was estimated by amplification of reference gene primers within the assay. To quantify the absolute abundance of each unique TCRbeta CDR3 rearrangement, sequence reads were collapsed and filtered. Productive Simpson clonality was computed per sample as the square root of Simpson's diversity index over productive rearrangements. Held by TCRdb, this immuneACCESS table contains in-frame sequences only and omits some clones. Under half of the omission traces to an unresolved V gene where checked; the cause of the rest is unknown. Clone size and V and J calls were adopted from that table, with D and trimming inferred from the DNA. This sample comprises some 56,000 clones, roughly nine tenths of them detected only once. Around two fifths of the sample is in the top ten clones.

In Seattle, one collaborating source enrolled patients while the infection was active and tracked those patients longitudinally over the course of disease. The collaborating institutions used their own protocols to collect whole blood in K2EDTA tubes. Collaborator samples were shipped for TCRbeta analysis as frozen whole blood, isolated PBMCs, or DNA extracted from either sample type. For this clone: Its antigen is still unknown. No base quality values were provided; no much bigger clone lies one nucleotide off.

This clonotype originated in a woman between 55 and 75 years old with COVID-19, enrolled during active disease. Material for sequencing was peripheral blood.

The DNA sequence is TGTGCCAGCAGCTTGGAACAGGGTAATTCACCCCTCCACTTT. Translated, it reads CASSLEQGNSPLHF. This chain is built from TRBV5-4 and TRBJ1-6; TRBD1 might be the D gene, on 6 matching bases. V and J lose 0 bases and 6 bases, and a span of 7 bases separates them. For CDR1 and CDR2, the germline V gene (reference sequence) lists SGHNT and YYREEE. Reading from cysteine to phenylalanine, the CDR3 counts 14 amino acids. Of all the DNA, just the CDR3 is kept, 42 bases in frame from base 1.